Sequencing of this T cell receptor (beta chain) was carried out in a study of blood T cell repertoires in COVID-19. V was clipped by 4 bases and J by 3 bases; unmatched bases: 10. CDR1 is KGHSH, CDR2 LQKENI, per germline. The CDR3 has 16 residues. Data came from immunoSEQ multiplex PCR; TCRdb stores just in-frame clones and leaves some out. The table has about 230,000 clones, over 70% seen once. This TCR derives from a woman aged 80 or over with acute or convalescent COVID-19. This chain joins TRBV18 and TRBJ1-2; TRBD1 matches at 8 bases. Sequencing used peripheral blood. The CDR3 nucleotides read TGTGCCAGCTCACAAATCACGGGACAGGTACACTATGGCTACACCTTC. Its translation: CASSQITGQVHYGYTF.